This T cell receptor (beta chain) was observed in a study of shared clonotypes between healthy human individuals (dated by TCRdb to the early 2020s). For the study in its entirety: The cohort included three men and a couple of women between 18 and 49 years of age. For each donor, CD4 naive and CD4 memory were each run on three plates, CD8 naive on two plates, and CD8 memory on one plate. To estimate repertoire size and how much clonotypes are shared between individuals, the study performed deep sequencing of blood TCR repertoires from a few healthy adults. Different laboratories and diverse techniques were used to prepare libraries and sequence TCR repertoires, to increase sequencing depth and limit assay-specific biases. Leukapheresis yielded between about 0.94 and 8.9 billion PBMCs per donor. The paper as a whole reports these results and caveats: When a handful of donors were compared, the shared fraction of clonotypes was around 4.6% for naive CD4, around 4% for naive CD8, 2% to 2.5% for memory CD4, and less than 0.5% for memory CD8. The small number of donors limited the genetic and exposure-history diversity represented. Only blood was sampled, and tissue TCR repertoires likely differ from those in blood. Larger estimated clonotype richness was generally found for naive subsets than for memory subsets. Compared with non-shared clonotypes, the clonotypes found in all four sorted-subset donors had higher generation probabilities. Pairwise subsampling indicated that sequencing depth was expected to affect the degree of clonotype sharing among donors. Rarefaction of sorted-subset datasets indicated incomplete sequencing despite the large sequencing depth.

Using the deep immunoSEQ assay, multiplex PCR amplified TCR CDR3 regions from genomic DNA. Genomic DNA extracted from each cell subset was distributed evenly over all wells of several immunoSEQ 96-well plates, and each plate served as one replicate. For sorted subsets, each replicate PCR was loaded with about 200 ng genomic DNA, equivalent to some 31,000 T cell genomes. The purified libraries were quantified using a Qubit 3.0 fluorometer, sized with a Bioanalyzer 2100, and then quantified again using the KAPA Library Quantification kit. A separate single-read 150-cycle Illumina NextSeq 550 flow cell was used to sequence each immunoSEQ 96-well plate. Processing in the source paper ran as follows. Because the immunoSEQ output included only junctional sequences and no quality scores, the filtering could not be the same as the filtering used for full-length reads. To assign V/J genes and CDR3, sequences were annotated using PyIR, a Python wrapper for IgBLAST v1.9, with IMGT germline references. Reads were filtered out if the reads had weak V/J assignments (E-value above 1e-6), no CDR3, stop codons, out-of-frame junctions, or ambiguous translated residues. V3J clonotypes were defined as sequences sharing the same inferred V gene, J gene, and CDR3 amino acid sequence. Percentage overlap between repertoires was computed as shared unique clonotypes divided by the size of the smaller repertoire. RTK rarefaction, the Chao1 estimator, and Recon v2.1 estimates of unobserved clonotypes were used to assess repertoire richness. Generation probabilities were computed with OLGA for all TCRbeta clonotypes obtained by the gDNA method from four donors. The clones in this table, taken by TCRdb from immuneACCESS, are in-frame only. Not every clone is retained; where verified, under half of the shortfall comes from an unresolved V gene, and the cause of the rest is unknown. V, J and clone size reflect that table, while D and trimming were determined from the DNA. For this sample there are under 600,000 clones; 95% to 98% appear just once. Together, the top ten hold 0.3% of the sample.

About this clone itself: Its recognized antigen is unknown. Per-base quality was not reported, and no clone a single base away is much larger than it.

V is pruned by 4 bases and J by 5 bases, leaving 9 bases of the junction without a gene match. The CDR3 runs 15 residues from the cysteine to the phenylalanine. The retained sequence is limited to the CDR3, 45 bases, with the frame set at the first base. The germline V gene encodes CDR1 PRHDT and CDR2 FYEKMQ (reference sequence). CD8 naive samples were obtained by positive selection for CCR7 among CD45RO-negative cells, yielding a CD45RA+CCR7+ population from which TemRA cells were excluded. The donors were healthy, HIV-negative adults with no recently reported acute infections or vaccinations. Every donor was a Caucasian adult living in Nashville, Tennessee, USA. After blood collection by leukapheresis, PBMCs were isolated using Ficoll-Histopaque density gradient centrifugation and then cryopreserved in the vapor phase of liquid nitrogen. Analytical flow cytometry was used to check the purity and quantity of each magnetically sorted T cell population. Genomic DNA was isolated from each sorted fraction and quantified by UV absorbance on a Nanodrop 2000c.

This TCR was sampled from a man aged 30-40 years in good health. Recombination joined TRBV13 with TRBJ2-7, and 9 junctional nucleotides match TRBD1. The sequencing input was naive CD8+ T cells sorted from blood. In the paper's terms, the cell subset or site label means: CD45RA+CCR7+. CDR3 sequence: CASSWSRDRAHEQYF. The nucleotide sequence reads TGTGCCAGCAGCTGGTCTCGGGACAGGGCACACGAGCAGTACTTC.